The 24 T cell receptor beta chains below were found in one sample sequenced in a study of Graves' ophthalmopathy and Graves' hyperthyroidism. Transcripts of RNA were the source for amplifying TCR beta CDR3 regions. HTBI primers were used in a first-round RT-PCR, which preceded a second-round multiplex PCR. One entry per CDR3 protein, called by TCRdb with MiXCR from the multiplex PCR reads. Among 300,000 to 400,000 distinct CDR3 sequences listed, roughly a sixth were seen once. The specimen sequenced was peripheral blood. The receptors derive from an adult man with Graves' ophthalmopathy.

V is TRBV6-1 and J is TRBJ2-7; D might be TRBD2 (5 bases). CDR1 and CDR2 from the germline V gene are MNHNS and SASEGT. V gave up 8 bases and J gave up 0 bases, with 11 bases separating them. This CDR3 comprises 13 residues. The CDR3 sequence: CASCLGSSYEQYF. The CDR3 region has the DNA TGTGCCAGCTGCCTAGGGAGCTCCTACGAGCAGTACTTC.

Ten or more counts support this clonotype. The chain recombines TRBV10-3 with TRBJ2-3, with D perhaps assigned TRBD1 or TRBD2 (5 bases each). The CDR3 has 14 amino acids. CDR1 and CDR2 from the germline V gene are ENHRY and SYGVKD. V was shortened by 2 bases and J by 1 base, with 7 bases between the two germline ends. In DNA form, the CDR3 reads TGTGCCATCAGTGAGGGGGACGGCACAGATACGCAGTATTTT. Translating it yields CAISEGDGTDTQYF.

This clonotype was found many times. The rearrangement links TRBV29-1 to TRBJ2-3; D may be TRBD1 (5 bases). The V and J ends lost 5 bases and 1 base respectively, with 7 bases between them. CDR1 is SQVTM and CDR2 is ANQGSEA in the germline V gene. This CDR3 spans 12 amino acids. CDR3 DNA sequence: TGCAGCGTTCGCAGGGGCACAGATACGCAGTATTTT. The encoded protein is CSVRRGTDTQYF.

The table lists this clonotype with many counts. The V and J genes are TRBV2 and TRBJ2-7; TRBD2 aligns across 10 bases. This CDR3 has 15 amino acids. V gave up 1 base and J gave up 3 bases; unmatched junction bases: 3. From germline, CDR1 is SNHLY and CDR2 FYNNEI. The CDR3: CASSEVGTSDYEQYF. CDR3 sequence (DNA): TGTGCCAGCAGTGAAGTCGGGACTAGCGACTACGAGCAGTACTTC.

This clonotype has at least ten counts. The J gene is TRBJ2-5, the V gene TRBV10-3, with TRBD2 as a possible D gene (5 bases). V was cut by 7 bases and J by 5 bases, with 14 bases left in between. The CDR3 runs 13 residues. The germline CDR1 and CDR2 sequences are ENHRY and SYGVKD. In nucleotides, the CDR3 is TGTGCCATCACCGCTAGCCAAGGGGAGACCCAGTACTTC. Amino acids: CAITASQGETQYF.

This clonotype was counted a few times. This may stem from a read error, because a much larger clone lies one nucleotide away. The CDR3 nucleotides read TGTGTCAGCAGTTCTACAGGGTCCTTACCCTACGAGCAGTACTTC. It translates to CVSSSTGSLPYEQYF. The chain carries TRBV2 and TRBJ2-7; D is possibly TRBD1 (6 bases). Per germline, CDR1 SNHLY and CDR2 FYNNEI. CDR3 length equals 15 residues.

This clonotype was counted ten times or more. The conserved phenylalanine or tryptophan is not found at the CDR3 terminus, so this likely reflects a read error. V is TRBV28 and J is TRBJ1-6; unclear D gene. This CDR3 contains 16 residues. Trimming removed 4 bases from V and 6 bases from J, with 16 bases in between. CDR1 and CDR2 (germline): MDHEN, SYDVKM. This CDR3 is CASSSGDRATNSPLHS. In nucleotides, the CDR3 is TGTGCCAGCAGTTCCGGAGATAGGGCCACTAATTCACCCCTCCACTCT.

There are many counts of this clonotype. The CDR3 loop is CASTRRSNCEQYF. The CDR3 coding sequence is TGCGCCAGCACCAGAAGGTCAAATTGCGAGCAGTACTTC. The V and J genes are TRBV4-1 and TRBJ2-7, with D hard to call. The germline V and J ends were trimmed by 7 bases and 6 bases, with 16 bases remaining between them. CDR1 MGHRA and CDR2 YSYEKL come from the germline V gene. This CDR3 is built from 13 residues.

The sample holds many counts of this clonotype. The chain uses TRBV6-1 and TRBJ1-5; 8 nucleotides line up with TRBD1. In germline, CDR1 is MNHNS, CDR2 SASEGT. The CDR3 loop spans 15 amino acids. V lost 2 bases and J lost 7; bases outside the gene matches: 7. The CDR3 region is CASSERTGGGQPQHF. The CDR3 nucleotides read TGTGCCAGCAGTGAAAGAACAGGGGGGGGCCAGCCCCAGCATTTT.

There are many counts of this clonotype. The CDR3: CASSFGMTRIETQYF. The CDR3 DNA is TGTGCCAGCAGCTTCGGGATGACACGAATCGAGACCCAGTACTTC. This sequence joins TRBV5-8 and TRBJ2-5; D possibly corresponds to TRBD2 (5 bases). Germline V lookup: CDR1 SGHTS, CDR2 YDEGEE. The V end was cut by 2 bases, the J end by 5 bases, with 16 bases between. The CDR3 contains 15 residues.

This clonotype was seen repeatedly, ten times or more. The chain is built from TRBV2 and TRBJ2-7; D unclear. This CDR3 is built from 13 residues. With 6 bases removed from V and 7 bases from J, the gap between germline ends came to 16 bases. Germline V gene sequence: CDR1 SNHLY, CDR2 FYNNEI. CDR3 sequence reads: CASRSLRVGEQYF. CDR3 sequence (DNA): TGTGCCAGCAGGTCCCTAAGGGTGGGAGAGCAGTACTTC.

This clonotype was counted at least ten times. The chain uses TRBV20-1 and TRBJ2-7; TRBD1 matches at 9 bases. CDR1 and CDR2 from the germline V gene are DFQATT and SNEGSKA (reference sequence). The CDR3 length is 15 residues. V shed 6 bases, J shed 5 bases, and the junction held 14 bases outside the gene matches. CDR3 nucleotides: TGCAGTGCAGATGGGGTCCCGGGACAGGGCCACGAGCAGTACTTC. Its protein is CSADGVPGQGHEQYF.

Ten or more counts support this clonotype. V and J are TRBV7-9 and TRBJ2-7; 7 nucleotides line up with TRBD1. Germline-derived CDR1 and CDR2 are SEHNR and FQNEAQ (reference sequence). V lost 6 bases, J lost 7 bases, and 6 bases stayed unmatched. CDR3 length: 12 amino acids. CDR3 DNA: TGTGCCAGCAGATCACAGGGGAGTGAGCAGTACTTC. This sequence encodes CASRSQGSEQYF.

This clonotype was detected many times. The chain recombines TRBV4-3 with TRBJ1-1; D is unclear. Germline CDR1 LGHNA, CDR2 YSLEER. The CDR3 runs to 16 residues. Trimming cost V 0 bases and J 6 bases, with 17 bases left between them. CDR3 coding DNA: TGCGCCAGCAGCCAAGATTTGACGAACGAGCTCGCTGAAGCTTTCTTT. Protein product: CASSQDLTNELAEAFF.

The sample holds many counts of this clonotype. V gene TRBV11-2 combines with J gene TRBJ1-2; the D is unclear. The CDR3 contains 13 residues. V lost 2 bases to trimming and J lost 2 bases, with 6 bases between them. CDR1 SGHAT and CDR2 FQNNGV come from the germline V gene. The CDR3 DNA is TGTGCCAGCAGCTTAAAACAGAACTATGGCTACACCTTC. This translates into CASSLKQNYGYTF.

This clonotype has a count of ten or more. The CDR3 here is CASSFFPGRETQYF. CDR3 sequence (DNA): TGTGCCAGCAGCTTTTTCCCGGGACGAGAGACCCAGTACTTC. J is TRBJ2-5 and V is TRBV7-9; D could derive from TRBD1 or TRBD2 (5 bases each). CDR3 size: 14 residues. Trimming stripped 3 bases from V and 4 bases from J, with 12 bases between. The V gene's germline CDR1 is SEHNR and CDR2 FQNEAQ (reference sequence).

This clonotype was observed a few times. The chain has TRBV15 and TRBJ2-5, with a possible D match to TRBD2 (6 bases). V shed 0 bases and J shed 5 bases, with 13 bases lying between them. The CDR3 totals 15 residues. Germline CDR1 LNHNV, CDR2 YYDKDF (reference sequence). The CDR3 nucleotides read TGTGCCACCAGCAGAGATTTGGGCGGGGTGGAGACCCAGTACTTC. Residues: CATSRDLGGVETQYF.

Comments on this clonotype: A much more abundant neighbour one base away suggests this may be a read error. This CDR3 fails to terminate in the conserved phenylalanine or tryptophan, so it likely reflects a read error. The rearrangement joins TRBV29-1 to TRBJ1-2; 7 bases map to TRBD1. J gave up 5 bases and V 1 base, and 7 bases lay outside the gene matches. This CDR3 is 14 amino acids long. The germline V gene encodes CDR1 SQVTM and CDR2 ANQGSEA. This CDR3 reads CSVEVTGVGYGYTL. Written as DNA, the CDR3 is TGCAGCGTTGAAGTAACAGGGGTAGGGTATGGCTACACCCTC.

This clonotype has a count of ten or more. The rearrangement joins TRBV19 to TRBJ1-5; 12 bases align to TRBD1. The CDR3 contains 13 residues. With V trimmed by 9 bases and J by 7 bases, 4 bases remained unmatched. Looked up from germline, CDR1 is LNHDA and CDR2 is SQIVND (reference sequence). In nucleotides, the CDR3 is TGTGCCAGCCTGGGACAGGGGGCCCAGCCCCAGCATTTT. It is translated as CASLGQGAQPQHF.

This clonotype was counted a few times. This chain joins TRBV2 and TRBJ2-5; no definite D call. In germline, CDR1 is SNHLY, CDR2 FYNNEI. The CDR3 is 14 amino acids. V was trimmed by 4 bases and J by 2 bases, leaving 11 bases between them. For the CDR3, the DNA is TGTGCCAGCAGTGCTTGGCTAAAACAAGAGACCCAGTACTTC. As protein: CASSAWLKQETQYF.

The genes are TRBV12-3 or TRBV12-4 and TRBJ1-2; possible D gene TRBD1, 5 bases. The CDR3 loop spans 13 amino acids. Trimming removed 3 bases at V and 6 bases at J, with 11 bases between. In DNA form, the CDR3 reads TGTGCCAGCAGTTTCGGGACGTCAGATGGCTACACCTTC. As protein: CASSFGTSDGYTF.

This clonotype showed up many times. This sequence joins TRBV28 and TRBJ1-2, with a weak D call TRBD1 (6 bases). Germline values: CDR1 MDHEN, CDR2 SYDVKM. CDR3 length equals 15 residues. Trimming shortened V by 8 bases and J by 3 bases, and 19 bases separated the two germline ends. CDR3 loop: CASSDTGQNDYGYTF. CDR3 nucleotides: TGTGCCAGCTCAGATACAGGGCAAAACGACTATGGCTACACCTTC.

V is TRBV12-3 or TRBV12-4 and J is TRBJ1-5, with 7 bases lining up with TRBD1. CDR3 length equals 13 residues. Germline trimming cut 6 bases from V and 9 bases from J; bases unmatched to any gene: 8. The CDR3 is CASRGNRGSPQHF. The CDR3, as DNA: TGTGCCAGCAGGGGTAACAGGGGATCGCCCCAGCATTTT.

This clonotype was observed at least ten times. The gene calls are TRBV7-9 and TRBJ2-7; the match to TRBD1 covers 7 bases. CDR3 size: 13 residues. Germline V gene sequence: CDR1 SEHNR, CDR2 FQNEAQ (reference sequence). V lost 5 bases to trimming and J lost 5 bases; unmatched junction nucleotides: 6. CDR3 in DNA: TGTGCCAGCAGCCCCAGACAGGGCCACGAGCAGTACTTC. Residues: CASSPRQGHEQYF.